This T cell receptor beta chain is from a study of OX40 agonist ivuxolimab in advanced cancers. Study details: Melanoma, hepatocellular carcinoma, head and neck or renal cell cancer occurred in dose-escalation patients. Partial responses were observed in three patients, of whom one had hepatocellular carcinoma and two had cutaneous melanoma.

The method was immunoSEQ multiplex PCR; TCRdb's version includes in-frame clones alone and lacks a portion of them. The repertoire has under 75,000 clones, around 84% of them found once; the top ten carry around 0.78%. Germline CDR1 SGDLS, CDR2 YYNGEE. The V and J ends lost 0 bases and 3 bases, in that order; junction bases with no gene match: 7. The CDR3 length is 16 residues. This clone was observed a single time. Its target is unknown. Findings and limits, study-wide: Expanded peripheral T cell antigen specificity was not determined. On average, CD8+ T cells had more expanded clones than CD4+.

The rearrangement uses TRBV9 and TRBJ2-7, with 9 bases identical to TRBD1. This TCR derives from an adult with an advanced solid tumor such as melanoma, head and neck, liver or kidney cancer. Source: CD4+ or CD8+ T cells sorted from blood, taken in a trial of the OX40 agonist ivuxolimab. The CDR3 DNA follows: TGTGCCAGCAGCGTAGGGACCGACAGGGGGATCTACGAGCAGTACTTC. This translates into CASSVGTDRGIYEQYF.